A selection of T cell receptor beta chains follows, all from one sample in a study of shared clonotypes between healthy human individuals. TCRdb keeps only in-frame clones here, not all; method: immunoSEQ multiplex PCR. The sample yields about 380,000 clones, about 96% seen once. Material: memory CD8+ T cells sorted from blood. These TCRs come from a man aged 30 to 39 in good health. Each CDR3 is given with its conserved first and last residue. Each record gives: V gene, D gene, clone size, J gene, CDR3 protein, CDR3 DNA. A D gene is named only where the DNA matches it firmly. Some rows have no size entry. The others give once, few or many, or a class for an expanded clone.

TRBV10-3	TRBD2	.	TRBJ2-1	CAISAAGGSSYNEQFF	TGTGCCATCAGTGCAGCGGGGGGAAGCTCCTACAATGAGCAGTTCTTC
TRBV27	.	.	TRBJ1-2	CASSSGYYGYTF	TGTGCCAGCAGTTCAGGGTACTATGGCTACACCTTC
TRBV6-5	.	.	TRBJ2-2	CASKDGSENTGELFF	TGTGCCAGCAAAGACGGTAGCGAGAACACCGGGGAGCTGTTTTTT
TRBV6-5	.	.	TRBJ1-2	CASSYSRPGAGYGYTF	TGTGCCAGCAGTTACTCCCGACCGGGGGCAGGCTATGGCTACACCTTC
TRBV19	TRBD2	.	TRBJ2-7	CASSLLAGSSYEQYF	TGTGCCAGTAGTCTCTTAGCGGGAAGCTCCTACGAGCAGTACTTC
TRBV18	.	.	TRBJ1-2	CASSPKLRDYGYTF	TGTGCCAGCTCACCAAAGTTGAGAGACTATGGCTACACCTTC
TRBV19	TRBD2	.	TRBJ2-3	CASSIRTSGRAGTDTQYF	TGTGCCAGTAGTATCCGGACTAGCGGGAGGGCCGGCACAGATACGCAGTATTTT
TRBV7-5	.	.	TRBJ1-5	CARSHTGSNQPQHF	TGTGCCAGAAGCCATACAGGTTCAAATCAGCCCCAGCATTTT
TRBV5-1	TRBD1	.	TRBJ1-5	CASSYRQGCQPQHF	TGCGCCAGCAGCTATCGACAGGGTTGCCAGCCCCAGCATTTT
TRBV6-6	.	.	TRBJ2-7	CASSGGGGIAYEQYF	TGTGCCAGCTCTGGGGGGGGCGGGATTGCTTACGAGCAGTACTTC
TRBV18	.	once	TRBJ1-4	CASSPLNPLSGPGKLFF	TGTGCCAGCTCACCACTTAACCCCTTATCCGGTCCGGGAAAACTGTTTTTT
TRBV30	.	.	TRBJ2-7	CAWSVRLSYEQYF	TGTGCCTGGAGTGTAAGGCTTTCCTACGAGCAGTACTTC
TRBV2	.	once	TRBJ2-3	CAGSAGLFPYF	TGTGCCGGCAGTGCAGGTCTCTTTCCGTATTTT
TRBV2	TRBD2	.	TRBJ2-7	CASRRLAGSPYEQYF	TGTGCCAGCAGAAGACTAGCGGGTTCTCCCTACGAGCAGTACTTC
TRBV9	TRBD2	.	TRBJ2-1	CASSAKRDLYNEQFF	TGTGCCAGCAGCGCCAAGCGGGACCTCTACAATGAGCAGTTCTTC